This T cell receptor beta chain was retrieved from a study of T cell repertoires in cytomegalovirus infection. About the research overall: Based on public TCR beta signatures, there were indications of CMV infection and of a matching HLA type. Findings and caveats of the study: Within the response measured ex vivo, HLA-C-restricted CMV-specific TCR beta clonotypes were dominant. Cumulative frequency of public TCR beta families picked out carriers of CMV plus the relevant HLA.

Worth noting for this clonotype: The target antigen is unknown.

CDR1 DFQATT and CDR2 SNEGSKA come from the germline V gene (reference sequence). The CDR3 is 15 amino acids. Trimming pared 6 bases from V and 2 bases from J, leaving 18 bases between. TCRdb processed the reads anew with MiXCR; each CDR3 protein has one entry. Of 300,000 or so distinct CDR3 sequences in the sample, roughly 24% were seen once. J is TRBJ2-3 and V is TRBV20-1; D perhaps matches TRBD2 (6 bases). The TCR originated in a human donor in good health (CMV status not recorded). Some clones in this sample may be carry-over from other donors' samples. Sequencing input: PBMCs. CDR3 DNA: TGCAGTGCCCCCTCCGCGGGCGGGATCACAGATACGCAGTATTTT. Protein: CSAPSAGGITDTQYF.